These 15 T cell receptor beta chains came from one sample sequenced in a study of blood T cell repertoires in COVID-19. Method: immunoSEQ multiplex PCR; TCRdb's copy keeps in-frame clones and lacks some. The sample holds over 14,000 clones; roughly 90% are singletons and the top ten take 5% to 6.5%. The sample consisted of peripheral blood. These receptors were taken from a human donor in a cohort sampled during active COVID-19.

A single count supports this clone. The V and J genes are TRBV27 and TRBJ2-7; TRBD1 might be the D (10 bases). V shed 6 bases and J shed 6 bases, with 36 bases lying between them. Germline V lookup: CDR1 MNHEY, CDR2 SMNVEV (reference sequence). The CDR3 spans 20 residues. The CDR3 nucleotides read TGTGCCAGCAGCCCTAGAGCAGACAGGGGGCTGGCGGGAGGGCCTGGCGAGCAGTACTTC. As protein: CASSPRADRGLAGGPGEQYF.

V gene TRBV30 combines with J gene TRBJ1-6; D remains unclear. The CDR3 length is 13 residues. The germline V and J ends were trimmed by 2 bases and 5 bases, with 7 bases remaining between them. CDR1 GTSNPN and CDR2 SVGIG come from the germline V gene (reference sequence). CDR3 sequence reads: CAWSSGDNSPLHF. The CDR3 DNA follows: TGTGCCTGGAGTAGCGGGGATAATTCACCCCTCCACTTT.

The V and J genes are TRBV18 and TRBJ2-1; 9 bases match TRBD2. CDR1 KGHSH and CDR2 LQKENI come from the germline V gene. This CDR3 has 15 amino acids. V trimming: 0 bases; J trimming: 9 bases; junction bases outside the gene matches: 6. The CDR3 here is CASSPPGLASIEQFF. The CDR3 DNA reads TGTGCCAGCTCACCACCGGGACTAGCATCCATTGAGCAGTTCTTC. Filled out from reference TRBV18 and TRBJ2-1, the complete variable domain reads NAGVMQNPRHLVRRRGQEARLRCSPMKGHSHVYWYRQLPEEGLKFMVYLQKENIIDESGMPKERFSAEFPKEGPSILRIQQVVRGDSAAYFCASSPPGLASIEQFFGPGTRLTVL.

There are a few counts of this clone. CDR3 loop: CASSYIIGRASGTDTQYF. CDR3 bases: TGTGCCAGCAGTTACATTATCGGGAGGGCCTCGGGAACAGATACGCAGTATTTT. The V gene is TRBV6-2 or TRBV6-3, the J gene TRBJ2-3, with 8 bases aligning to TRBD2. V shed 2 bases, J shed 3 bases, and the junction held 13 bases outside the gene matches. In germline, CDR1 is MNHEY, CDR2 SVGEGT. The CDR3 runs 18 residues.

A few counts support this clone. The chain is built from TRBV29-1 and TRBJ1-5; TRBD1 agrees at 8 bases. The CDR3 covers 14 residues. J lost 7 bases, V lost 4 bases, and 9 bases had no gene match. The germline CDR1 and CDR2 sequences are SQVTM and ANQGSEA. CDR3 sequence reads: CSVGDGQGGQPQHF. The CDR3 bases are TGCAGCGTTGGCGATGGACAGGGAGGACAGCCCCAGCATTTT.

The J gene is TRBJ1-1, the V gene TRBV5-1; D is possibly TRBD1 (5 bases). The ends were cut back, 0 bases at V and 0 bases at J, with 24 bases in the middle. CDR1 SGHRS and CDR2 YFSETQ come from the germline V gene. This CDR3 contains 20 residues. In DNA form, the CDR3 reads TGCGCCAGCAGCTTGGTTCGCCAGGGATCGGTGGATCTTCTGAACACTGAAGCTTTCTTT. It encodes CASSLVRQGSVDLLNTEAFF.

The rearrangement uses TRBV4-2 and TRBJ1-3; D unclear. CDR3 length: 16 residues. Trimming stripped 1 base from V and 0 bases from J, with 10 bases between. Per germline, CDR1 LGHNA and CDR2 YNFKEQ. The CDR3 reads CASSQGAGPSGNTIYF. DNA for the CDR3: TGTGCCAGCAGCCAAGGGGCCGGCCCCTCTGGAAACACCATATATTTT.

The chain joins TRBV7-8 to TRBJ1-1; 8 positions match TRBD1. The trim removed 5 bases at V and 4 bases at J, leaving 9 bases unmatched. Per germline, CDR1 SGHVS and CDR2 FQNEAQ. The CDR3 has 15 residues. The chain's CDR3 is CASSPEGQGGTEAFF. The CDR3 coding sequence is TGTGCCAGCAGCCCGGAAGGACAGGGAGGCACTGAAGCTTTCTTT.

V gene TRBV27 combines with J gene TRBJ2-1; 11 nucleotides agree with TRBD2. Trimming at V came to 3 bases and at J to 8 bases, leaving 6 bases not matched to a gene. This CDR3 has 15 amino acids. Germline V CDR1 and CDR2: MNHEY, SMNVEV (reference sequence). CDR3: CASSLGLAAVYEQFF. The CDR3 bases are TGTGCCAGCAGTTTGGGACTAGCGGCCGTCTATGAGCAGTTCTTC.

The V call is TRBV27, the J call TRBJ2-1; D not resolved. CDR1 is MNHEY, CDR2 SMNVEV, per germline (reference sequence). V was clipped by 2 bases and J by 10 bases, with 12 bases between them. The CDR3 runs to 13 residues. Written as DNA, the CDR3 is TGTGCCAGCAGTTTAGGGCAGTTCTCGGAGCAGTTCTTC. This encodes CASSLGQFSEQFF.

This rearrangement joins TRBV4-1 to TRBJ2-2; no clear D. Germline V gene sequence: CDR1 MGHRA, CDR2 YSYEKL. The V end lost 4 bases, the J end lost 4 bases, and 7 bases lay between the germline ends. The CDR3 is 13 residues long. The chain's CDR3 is CASSLRSTGELFF. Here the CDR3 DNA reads TGCGCCAGCAGCCTTAGAAGCACCGGGGAGCTGTTTTTT.

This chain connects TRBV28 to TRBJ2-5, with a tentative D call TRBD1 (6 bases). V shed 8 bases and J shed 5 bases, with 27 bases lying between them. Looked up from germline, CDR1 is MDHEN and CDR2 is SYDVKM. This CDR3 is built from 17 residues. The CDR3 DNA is TGTGCCAGCTCCCTCGGTGGGGCAGGGGCTTTCCCTGAGACCCAGTACTTC. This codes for CASSLGGAGAFPETQYF.

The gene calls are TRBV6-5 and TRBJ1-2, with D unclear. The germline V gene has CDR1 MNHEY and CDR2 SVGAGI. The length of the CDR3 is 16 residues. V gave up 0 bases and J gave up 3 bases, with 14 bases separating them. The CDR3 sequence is CASSYSRLWPDYGYTF. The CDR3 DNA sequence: TGTGCCAGCAGTTACTCGAGGCTCTGGCCTGACTATGGCTACACCTTC.

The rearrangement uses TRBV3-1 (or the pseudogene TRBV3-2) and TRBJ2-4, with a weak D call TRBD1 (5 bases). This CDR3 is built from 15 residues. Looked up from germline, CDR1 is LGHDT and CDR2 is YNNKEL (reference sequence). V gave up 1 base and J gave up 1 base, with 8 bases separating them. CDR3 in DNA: TGTGCCAGCAGCCAAGCAGGGATGGCCAAAAACATTCAGTACTTC. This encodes CASSQAGMAKNIQYF.

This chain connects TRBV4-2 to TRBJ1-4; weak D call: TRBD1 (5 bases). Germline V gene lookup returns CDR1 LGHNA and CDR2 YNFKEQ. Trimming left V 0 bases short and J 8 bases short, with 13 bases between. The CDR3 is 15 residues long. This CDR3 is CASSQDSGDREKLFF. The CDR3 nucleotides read TGTGCCAGCAGCCAAGATTCGGGGGACCGGGAAAAACTGTTTTTT.